This TCR beta chain appears in the sequencing data of a study of cytomegalovirus exposure and HLA in healthy donors. General study points: Solely CMV serostatus was available to characterize immune exposure. In all likelihood, a cluster of highly shared sequence variants was a sequencing artifact.

This clone was seen just once. What it recognizes is unknown. The CDR3 loop spans 14 amino acids. The germline gives CDR1 SGHDT, CDR2 YYEEEE. Trimming took 4 bases from V and 3 from J; bases not matched to a gene: 2. PCR employed 60 Vbeta and 13 Jbeta primers. Only in-frame clones appear in the TCRdb table, and some are missing; sequencing was by immunoSEQ multiplex PCR. The data show 130,000 or so clones, around two thirds seen once. The chain combines TRBV5-6 with TRBJ2-5, with TRBD2 matching over 11 bases. The receptor comes from a male donor in good health and CMV-seronegative. The sequencing sample was made of PBMCs. The CDR3: CASSQLAGEETQYF. The CDR3 DNA reads TGTGCCAGCAGCCAACTAGCGGGGGAAGAGACCCAGTACTTC.